The next 15 T cell receptor beta chains were all read from a single sample in a study of control samples from healthy donors and cancer patients (dated by TCRdb to about 2020). Library preparation used the immunoSEQ multiplex PCR assay. Drawn from immuneACCESS, this table holds only the in-frame rearrangements with V and J called that TCRdb kept. Clones are partly lost; checked studies trace under half to an unresolved V gene and leave the rest unexplained. The sample table records under 100,000 clones; 80% to 95% of these occur just once. The ten biggest clones cover approximately 1.5% of the sample. The sample consisted of blood. The receptors were sampled from a woman in her twenties or thirties in good health.

V is TRBV7-8 and J is TRBJ2-7; 7 nucleotides line up with TRBD1. Germline assignment: CDR1 SGHVS and CDR2 FQNEAQ. The CDR3 spans 13 residues. Unmatched junction bases numbered 5, after V lost 5 bases and J lost 4 bases. CDR3 bases: TGTGCCAGCAGCAAGACAGGGAATTACGAGCAGTACTTC. This sequence encodes CASSKTGNYEQYF.

CDR3 nucleotides: TGTGCCAGCAGCCCGAAGCGGGGCTCCACAGATACGCAGTATTTT. It translates to CASSPKRGSTDTQYF. V usage is TRBV7-2 and J usage is TRBJ2-3; 7 bases fit TRBD2. The germline gives CDR1 SGHTA, CDR2 FQGNSA. J lost 2 bases, V lost 5 bases, and 7 bases had no gene match. The CDR3 length is 15 residues.

Here the CDR3 DNA reads TGTGCCAGCACGGCCATGGGACAGGGGTTCTTCGAGCAGTACTTC. This encodes CASTAMGQGFFEQYF. This chain connects TRBV28 to TRBJ2-7; the match to TRBD1 covers 10 bases. CDR3 length: 15 residues. Germline V CDR1 and CDR2: MDHEN, SYDVKM. V gave up 7 bases and J gave up 6 bases; unmatched junction bases: 12.

A remark on this clone: One end of the junction fails to match germline, which may point to a read error. The V and J genes are TRBV19 and TRBJ1-5, with D perhaps TRBD1 (6 bases). Germline V gene lookup returns CDR1 LNHDA and CDR2 SQIVND (reference sequence). CDR3 size: 15 residues. CDR3 in amino acids: CASSIDRGSDQPQHF. For the CDR3, the DNA is TGTGCCAGTAGTATAGACAGGGGTAGCGATCAGCCCCAGCATTTT.

This clone was observed a single time. V gene TRBV24-1 combines with J gene TRBJ1-5; 7 positions agree with TRBD1. The germline CDR1 and CDR2 sequences are KGHDR and SFDVKD. This CDR3 comprises 16 residues. V lost 2 bases to trimming and J lost 3 bases; unmatched junction nucleotides: 6. CDR3 residues: CATSDSGTDYNQPQHF. Here the CDR3 DNA reads TGTGCCACCAGTGATTCTGGGACAGACTACAATCAGCCCCAGCATTTT.

The rearrangement uses TRBV19 and TRBJ2-7; 13 bases are shared with TRBD2. This CDR3 is built from 19 residues. Unmatched junction bases numbered 16, after V lost 5 bases and J lost 3 bases. Germline V gene lookup returns CDR1 LNHDA and CDR2 SQIVND (reference sequence). The CDR3 loop reads CASSPRTSGSIGEFYEQYF. The CDR3 nucleotides are TGTGCCAGTAGTCCCCGGACTAGCGGGAGCATAGGAGAATTCTACGAGCAGTACTTC.

The CDR3 loop is CAIGTVSGNTIYF. Written as DNA, the CDR3 is TGTGCCATCGGGACAGTTTCTGGAAACACCATATATTTT. The V gene is TRBV10-3, the J gene TRBJ1-3; TRBD1 matches 7 bases. This CDR3 is built from 13 residues. With 8 bases clipped from V and 1 base from J, the junction kept 2 bases outside the gene matches. Germline V gives CDR1 ENHRY, CDR2 SYGVKD.

CDR3 in DNA: TGTGCCACCAGCAGAGGGACTAGCGGCTCCTACGAGCAGTACTTC. Translated, it gives CATSRGTSGSYEQYF. J is TRBJ2-7 and V is TRBV15; 10 nucleotides agree with TRBD2. CDR1 and CDR2 (germline): LNHNV, YYDKDF (reference sequence). This CDR3 is built from 15 residues. J lost 0 bases, V lost 1 base, and 0 bases had no gene match.

This clone was seen once. This chain joins TRBV5-6 and TRBJ2-1, with D unresolved. Trimming removed 4 bases at V and 5 bases at J, with 19 bases between. Germline CDR1 reads SGHDT; CDR2 reads YYEEEE. The CDR3 runs to 16 residues. This CDR3 reads CASSRWTNTYNNEQFF. The CDR3 nucleotides read TGTGCCAGCAGCCGATGGACCAACACGTATAACAATGAGCAGTTCTTC. The whole variable domain, remainder taken from reference TRBV5-6 and TRBJ2-1, is DAGVTQSPTHLIKTRGQQVTLRCSPKSGHDTVSWYQQALGQGPQFIFQYYEEEERQRGNFPDRFSGHQFPNYSSELNVNALLLGDSALYLCASSRWTNTYNNEQFFGPGTRLTVL.

A word on this clone: Other nucleotide sequences in the sample specify the same CDR3. The chain couples TRBV27 to TRBJ2-7, with TRBD1 matching 8 bases. This CDR3 contains 12 residues. Germline loops: CDR1 MNHEY, CDR2 SMNVEV (reference sequence). V shed 6 bases, J shed 4 bases, and the junction held 2 bases outside the gene matches. The CDR3 spells CASSRTGYEQYF. CDR3 DNA: TGTGCCAGCAGCAGGACAGGGTACGAGCAGTACTTC.

The chain has TRBV29-1 and TRBJ2-7; TRBD2 aligns across 8 bases. Trimming took 4 bases from V and 1 from J; bases not matched to a gene: 12. There are 16 residues in the CDR3. Germline CDR1 SQVTM, CDR2 ANQGSEA. CDR3 in DNA: TGCAGCGTTGCTTTGGGGCGGGAGGCTGTTTCCTACGAGCAGTACTTC. This gives the protein CSVALGREAVSYEQYF.

This chain links TRBV11-1 with TRBJ2-7; the D gene is possibly TRBD1 (6 bases). The CDR3 consists of 14 residues. V was cut by 1 base and J by 5 bases, with 12 bases left in between. CDR1 is SGHAT, CDR2 FQDESV, per germline (reference sequence). The CDR3 DNA sequence: TGTGCCAGCAGCTTAGTGACAGGAACGAACGAGCAGTACTTC. Protein: CASSLVTGTNEQYF.

The chain combines TRBV29-1 with TRBJ2-1; 8 bases are a match to TRBD1. Trimming removed 0 bases from V and 3 bases from J; junction bases left unmatched: 4. Germline V gene data show CDR1 as SQVTM and CDR2 as ANQGSEA. This CDR3 has 15 residues. The CDR3 nucleotides are TGCAGCGTTGAAGATGTGGACAGGGTCTACAATGAGCAGTTCTTC. It encodes CSVEDVDRVYNEQFF.

The gene calls are TRBV28 and TRBJ1-2; no definite D call. The CDR3 is made up of 12 amino acids. CDR1 and CDR2 from the germline V gene are MDHEN and SYDVKM. V was clipped by 7 bases and J by 2 bases, with 8 bases between them. CDR3 DNA: TGTGCCAGCATGGACCTAAACTATGGCTACACCTTC. Translation gives CASMDLNYGYTF.

The chain combines TRBV6-6 with TRBJ2-1, with no clear D. The germline CDR1 and CDR2 sequences are MNHNY and SVGAGI (reference sequence). The CDR3 loop spans 13 amino acids. Deletions cut 3 bases from V and 1 base from J, with 4 bases between. The CDR3 coding sequence is TGTGCCAGCAGTTATCGGTCCTACAATGAGCAGTTCTTC. Protein sequence: CASSYRSYNEQFF.